The rows below give T cell receptor beta chains drawn from one sample of a study of blood T cell repertoires in COVID-19. The data were produced by immunoSEQ multiplex PCR, yet TCRdb's version contains in-frame clones alone and is incomplete. The sample comprises a few hundred thousand clones, 65% to 90% of which are singletons, and 4.4% rests with the top ten. Sequences were obtained from peripheral blood. Source of these receptors: a man in his forties or fifties with acute or convalescent COVID-19. Each CDR3 is given with its conserved first and last residue. D genes are given only for firm matches. Clone size is stated in some rows and not others, as once, few, many or a class when expanded.

J gene | V gene | D gene | clone size | CDR3 protein | CDR3 DNA
TRBJ1-2 | TRBV10-3 | . | . | CAISEPSGGLVNGYTF | TGTGCCATCAGTGAGCCGAGCGGGGGCCTGGTTAATGGCTACACCTTC
TRBJ1-4 | TRBV20-1 | . | . | CSAQGGEKLFF | TGCAGTGCTCAAGGGGGTGAAAAACTGTTTTTT
TRBJ1-2 | TRBV6-5 | TRBD1 | . | CASSLQGGSHYGYTF | TGTGCCAGCAGTTTACAGGGGGGATCCCACTATGGCTACACCTTC
TRBJ1-5 | TRBV21-1 | . | once | CASSALQGDQPQHF | TGTGCCAGCAGCGCACTACAGGGGGATCAGCCCCAGCATTTT
TRBJ2-1 | TRBV29-1 | TRBD2 | . | CSVSGGVYNEQFF | TGCAGCGTTAGCGGGGGGGTTTACAATGAGCAGTTCTTC
TRBJ1-2 | TRBV2 | . | . | CASSAVPYGYTF | TGTGCCAGCAGCGCAGTCCCGTATGGCTACACCTTC
TRBJ2-7 | TRBV5-1 | TRBD1 | . | CASRGQGYEQYF | TGCGCCTCCCGGGGACAGGGTTACGAGCAGTACTTC
TRBJ2-2 | TRBV6-5 | . | . | CASKALTGNTGELFF | TGTGCCAGCAAGGCGTTAACAGGGAACACCGGGGAGCTGTTTTTT
TRBJ2-3 | TRBV10-3 | TRBD1 | . | CATMGQGTTDTQYF | TGTGCCACCATGGGACAGGGTACCACAGATACGCAGTATTTT
TRBJ1-5 | TRBV6-6 | . | . | CASSQDWNSGQPQHF | TGTGCCAGCAGTCAGGACTGGAACTCCGGTCAGCCCCAGCATTTT
TRBJ2-1 | TRBV11-2 | TRBD2 | . | CASSQVTLAGRNEQFF | TGTGCCAGCAGCCAGGTCACACTAGCGGGGCGGAATGAGCAGTTCTTC
TRBJ2-3 | TRBV7-9 | TRBD1 | . | CASSHRDRRTDTQYF | TGTGCCAGCAGCCATCGGGACAGGAGAACAGATACGCAGTATTTT
TRBJ1-6 | TRBV9 | . | . | CASSGAGESSYNSPLHF | TGTGCCAGCAGCGGGGCAGGGGAGAGCTCCTATAATTCACCCCTCCACTTT
TRBJ1-1 | TRBV11-2 | TRBD1 | . | CASSPRDRNTEAFF | TGTGCCAGCAGCCCTCGGGACAGAAACACTGAAGCTTTCTTT
TRBJ1-1 | TRBV12-3/TRBV12-4 | . | . | CASSRGNTEAFF | TGTGCCAGCAGCCGGGGGAACACTGAAGCTTTCTTT
TRBJ2-4 | TRBV6-1 | . | . | CASSEAGADIQYF | TGTGCCAGCAGTGAGGCAGGGGCGGATATTCAGTACTTC
TRBJ1-2 | TRBV6-5 | TRBD1 | . | CASSTRDRANYGYTF | TGTGCCAGCAGTACTAGGGACAGGGCTAACTATGGCTACACCTTC
TRBJ1-1 | TRBV13 | . | . | CASSPGGGGMNTEAFF | TGTGCCAGCAGCCCGGGAGGGGGGGGGATGAACACTGAAGCTTTCTTT
TRBJ1-1 | TRBV19 | . | . | CASKQDYTEAFF | TGTGCCAGTAAGCAGGACTACACTGAAGCTTTCTTT
TRBJ1-3 | TRBV12-3/TRBV12-4 | . | . | CASSLNTGNTIYF | TGTGCCAGCAGTTTAAACACTGGAAACACCATATATTTT
TRBJ1-4 | TRBV6-1 | TRBD1 | . | CASSEGGQGEKLFF | TGTGCCAGCAGTGAAGGGGGACAGGGCGAAAAACTGTTTTTT
TRBJ2-1 | TRBV18 | . | . | CASSPPNGDEQFF | TGTGCCAGCTCACCACCGAACGGGGATGAGCAGTTCTTC
TRBJ2-1 | TRBV7-2 | . | . | CASSDQGFFGNEQFF | TGTGCCAGCAGCGACCAGGGGTTCTTTGGAAATGAGCAGTTCTTC
TRBJ1-2 | TRBV5-6 | . | . | CASSRGGLPVYGYTF | TGTGCCAGCAGCCGTGGGGGGTTACCAGTCTATGGCTACACCTTC
TRBJ2-7 | TRBV7-2 | . | . | CASSLDTGPGEQYF | TGTGCCAGCAGCTTAGATACAGGGCCGGGCGAGCAGTACTTC
TRBJ1-4 | TRBV18 | . | . | CASSPQAVSNEKLFF | TGTGCCAGCTCACCACAGGCGGTCTCTAATGAAAAACTGTTTTTT
TRBJ1-5 | TRBV7-8 | . | . | CASSSLRNNQPQHF | TGTGCCAGCAGCTCTCTCAGGAACAATCAGCCCCAGCATTTT
TRBJ2-1 | TRBV9 | . | . | CASSVVGAMSSYNEQFF | TGTGCCAGCAGCGTAGTAGGGGCAATGAGCTCCTACAATGAGCAGTTCTTC
TRBJ2-1 | TRBV27 | TRBD2 | . | CASTTTPGLSYNEQFF | TGTGCCAGCACTACAACTCCGGGACTATCCTACAATGAGCAGTTCTTC
TRBJ2-7 | TRBV5-4 | TRBD1 | . | CASSLDRGQFEQYF | TGTGCCAGCAGCTTGGACAGGGGGCAGTTCGAGCAGTACTTC
TRBJ2-3 | TRBV10-1 | . | . | CASSESAGTDTQYF | TGCGCCAGCAGTGAGTCCGCGGGCACAGATACGCAGTATTTT
TRBJ2-7 | TRBV18 | . | . | CASSPGQNYEQYF | TGTGCCAGCTCACCAGGACAGAACTACGAGCAGTACTTC
TRBJ2-1 | TRBV25-1 | . | . | CASGFGENSYNEQFF | TGTGCCAGCGGGTTCGGGGAAAACTCCTACAATGAGCAGTTCTTC
TRBJ1-4 | TRBV6-5 | TRBD1 | . | CASSLQGAGGEKLFF | TGTGCCAGCAGTTTACAGGGGGCTGGTGGGGAAAAACTGTTTTTT
TRBJ1-6 | TRBV10-3 | TRBD1 | . | CAIREGTGYSPLHF | TGTGCCATCAGGGAGGGGACAGGTTATTCACCCCTCCACTTT
TRBJ2-7 | TRBV19 | . | . | CASSIPGYHYEQYF | TGTGCCAGTAGTATCCCGGGGTATCACTACGAGCAGTACTTC
TRBJ1-1 | TRBV18 | TRBD1 | . | CASSPGQGNTEAFF | TGTGCCAGCTCACCCGGACAGGGGAACACTGAAGCTTTCTTT
TRBJ2-7 | TRBV6-6 | TRBD1 | . | CASSQPGQGYEQYF | TGTGCCAGCAGTCAACCGGGACAGGGATACGAGCAGTACTTC
TRBJ1-1 | TRBV18 | . | . | CASSPPDRQRTEAFF | TGTGCCAGCTCACCACCCGACAGACAGAGGACTGAAGCTTTCTTT
TRBJ1-1 | TRBV29-1 | TRBD1 | . | CSVGQGTNTEAFF | TGCAGCGTGGGACAGGGAACGAACACTGAAGCTTTCTTT
TRBJ1-5 | TRBV6-1 | . | . | CASSEVPGNSNQPQHF | TGTGCCAGCAGTGAGGTTCCAGGGAATAGCAATCAGCCCCAGCATTTT
TRBJ1-2 | TRBV2 | . | . | CASRGDGRWARNGYTF | TGTGCCAGCAGGGGGGACGGGAGGTGGGCCCGGAATGGCTACACCTTC
TRBJ2-7 | TRBV19 | TRBD1 | . | CASSPTGGSSYEQYF | TGTGCCAGTAGTCCGACAGGGGGCAGCTCCTACGAGCAGTACTTC
TRBJ2-5 | TRBV11-3 | TRBD2 | . | CASSPSYSGGWQETQYF | TGTGCCAGCAGCCCATCCTACAGCGGGGGATGGCAAGAGACCCAGTACTTC
TRBJ1-2 | TRBV6-5 | . | few | CASSSLRQIRYGYTF | TGTGCCAGCAGTTCCCTCCGACAGATTCGCTATGGCTACACCTTC